Presented here are 5 T cell receptor beta chains from one specimen sequenced in a study of human T cells and chemical hapten exposure. Specified time point: patch test 1, 2 weeks after DPC sensitization. Treatment given: therapeutic diphenylcyclopropenone sensitization with weekly scalp DPC. TCRdb reprocessed the RACE reads with MiXCR, giving one entry per CDR3 protein. Altogether about 49,000 distinct CDR3 sequences are present, about 10% being singletons, with the ten largest covering 3.5% to 5%. The source material was whole blood, sampled in connection with sensitization to the hapten diphenylcyclopropenone (DPC). These receptors were taken from a woman in her 50s with alopecia areata. Some clones in this sample may be carry-over from other donors' samples.

There are many counts of this clonotype. The rearrangement links TRBV5-1 to TRBJ2-3; D not certain. The length of the CDR3 is 14 residues. Trimming stripped 0 bases from V and 1 base from J, with 6 bases between. Germline CDR1 reads SGHRS; CDR2 reads YFSETQ. The CDR3 DNA sequence: TGCGCCAGCAGCTTGGGCTTTGGCACAGATACGCAGTATTTT. It yields the protein CASSLGFGTDTQYF.

Ten or more counts support this clonotype. This chain joins TRBV3-1 and TRBJ2-5; 8 nucleotides align to TRBD2. Per germline, CDR1 LGHDT and CDR2 YNNKEL (reference sequence). V dropped 1 base and J dropped 4; count of bases not matched to a gene: 5. This CDR3 comprises 15 residues. The DNA for the CDR3 is TGTGCCAGCAGCCAAGGATCGGGGGGGCGAGAGACCCAGTACTTC. It yields the protein CASSQGSGGRETQYF.

This chain links TRBV28 with TRBJ2-3, with 7 bases fitting TRBD1. CDR1 MDHEN and CDR2 SYDVKM come from the germline V gene. This CDR3 spans 12 amino acids. V shed 8 bases and J 14 bases; nucleotides not matched to a gene: 13. The CDR3 nucleotides read TGTGCCAGCGGACCACCTAGACAGGGTGTGTATTTT. Translation gives CASGPPRQGVYF.

In this sample, this clonotype turned up many times. The CDR3 reads CASSLLGTRSQETQYF. CDR3 nucleotides: TGTGCCAGCAGTCTACTCGGGACTCGAAGTCAAGAGACCCAGTACTTC. V gene TRBV2 combines with J gene TRBJ2-5; D might be TRBD2 (6 bases). V was shortened by 5 bases and J by 2 bases, with 18 bases between the two germline ends. This CDR3 comprises 16 residues. Germline CDR1 SNHLY, CDR2 FYNNEI.

By share of the sample, this clonotype is medium-sized (0.01 to 0.1%). The chain employs TRBV27 and TRBJ1-1, with TRBD1 matching 10 bases. Germline lookup yields CDR1 MNHEY and CDR2 SMNVEV (reference sequence). This CDR3 comprises 15 residues. V trimming: 6 bases; J trimming: 6 bases; junction bases outside the gene matches: 10. The CDR3 sequence: CASSPPTGGFSEAFF. DNA of the CDR3: TGTGCCAGCAGCCCCCCGACAGGGGGCTTTTCTGAAGCTTTCTTT.